The 8 T cell receptor beta chains given below trace back to one sample, sequenced in a study of OX40 agonist ivuxolimab in advanced cancers. The assay was immunoSEQ multiplex PCR, and TCRdb's table has in-frame clones only and misses some. The sample consists of some 80,000 clones, about 90% of them appearing once. The sample in question was CD4+ or CD8+ T cells sorted from blood, obtained in a trial of the OX40 agonist ivuxolimab. Every receptor here comes from an adult with an advanced solid tumor such as melanoma, head and neck, liver or kidney cancer.

This clone has only a few counts. The rearrangement links TRBV7-9 to TRBJ1-2; TRBD1 might be the D (6 bases). The CDR3 extends over 13 amino acids. Trimming shortened V by 3 bases and J by 5 bases, and 10 bases separated the two germline ends. The germline V gene has CDR1 SEHNR and CDR2 FQNEAQ (reference sequence). For the CDR3, the DNA is TGTGCCAGCAGCTTCACAGGGAGGTATGGCTACACCTTC. This sequence encodes CASSFTGRYGYTF.

The chain links TRBV7-8 to TRBJ1-4; D may be TRBD1 (6 bases). The V gene's germline CDR1 is SGHVS and CDR2 FQNEAQ. Trimming stripped 5 bases from V and 6 bases from J, with 13 bases between. The CDR3 runs to 14 residues. CDR3 coding DNA: TGTGCCAGCAGCCGGGGGGGCGCAGATGAAAAACTGTTTTTT. Amino acids: CASSRGGADEKLFF.

Only one count was recorded for this clone. The chain joins TRBV2 to TRBJ2-5; maybe TRBD2 (5 bases). The CDR3 sequence is 15 residues long. With 6 bases removed from V and 1 base from J, the gap between germline ends came to 15 bases. Germline V gene data show CDR1 as SNHLY and CDR2 as FYNNEI. DNA of the CDR3: TGTGCCAGCAGGCTCGACGGACTCCTCCAAGAGACCCAGTACTTC. This encodes CASRLDGLLQETQYF.

This chain links TRBV5-1 with TRBJ2-5; no clear D. Germline-derived CDR1 and CDR2 are SGHRS and YFSETQ. This CDR3 spans 16 amino acids. V was pared by 4 bases and J by 0 bases, with 16 bases between. In nucleotides, the CDR3 is TGCGCCAGCAGCCCGAGGTGGTTTATGTACCAAGAGACCCAGTACTTC. The encoded protein is CASSPRWFMYQETQYF. Full variable domain (outside the CDR3, taken from reference TRBV5-1 and TRBJ2-5): KAGVTQTPRYLIKTRGQQVTLSCSPISGHRSVSWYQQTPGQGLQFLFEYFSETQRNKGNFPGRFSGRQFSNSRSEMNVSTLELGDSALYLCASSPRWFMYQETQYFGPGTRLLVL.

The chain uses TRBV6-1 and TRBJ2-5; 11 positions match TRBD1. With 5 bases clipped from V and 11 bases from J, the junction kept 13 bases outside the gene matches. Germline V CDR1 and CDR2: MNHNS, SASEGT. This CDR3 has 15 residues. The DNA of the CDR3 is TGTGCCAGCAGTACCCAAGGGACAGGGGGAGTAGGGCAGTACTTC. Protein product: CASSTQGTGGVGQYF.

The rearrangement links TRBV15 to TRBJ1-5, with D hard to call. The CDR3 totals 15 residues. Germline V gene data show CDR1 as LNHNV and CDR2 as YYDKDF (reference sequence). Trimming shortened V by 4 bases and J by 6 bases, and 16 bases separated the two germline ends. The CDR3, as DNA: TGTGCCACCAGCATTAGGGTGGCCCCGATTCAGCCCCAGCATTTT. Translated: CATSIRVAPIQPQHF.

The gene calls are TRBV2 and TRBJ2-3, with TRBD2 identical over 7 bases. CDR3 size: 14 residues. V lost 6 bases, J lost 2 bases, and 5 bases stayed unmatched. Germline V gene sequence: CDR1 SNHLY, CDR2 FYNNEI. CDR3 sequence: CASRAGGTTDTQYF. The CDR3 DNA follows: TGTGCCAGCAGGGCCGGGGGGACCACAGATACGCAGTATTTT.

This chain links TRBV6-5 with TRBJ1-4; the D gene is possibly TRBD1 (5 bases). The germline V gene has CDR1 MNHEY and CDR2 SVGAGI. V was pared by 2 bases and J by 7 bases, with 11 bases between. The CDR3 consists of 14 residues. CDR3 sequence (DNA): TGTGCCAGCAGTTACAGGGGAGGCGGTGAAAAACTGTTTTTT. Protein sequence: CASSYRGGGEKLFF.